These 8 T cell receptor beta chains were all obtained from the same sample, sequenced in a study of T cell responses to AZD1222 COVID-19 vaccine. TCRdb's copy holds only in-frame clones and misses some; the assay was immunoSEQ multiplex PCR. In the table there are 150,000 to 160,000 clones, about nine tenths of which are singletons. This sample comprised peripheral blood, obtained on day 0 of AZD1222 vaccination. The source of these receptors is an adult in good health.

The chain uses TRBV27 and TRBJ1-4, with no clear D. Germline loops: CDR1 MNHEY, CDR2 SMNVEV (reference sequence). The ends were cut back, 3 bases at V and 8 bases at J, with 10 bases in the middle. The CDR3 extends over 13 amino acids. This chain's CDR3 is CASSLSGSEKLFF. For the CDR3, the DNA is TGTGCCAGCAGTTTGTCCGGGTCGGAAAAACTGTTTTTT.

The chain carries TRBV28 and TRBJ1-6; D is unresolved. CDR1 and CDR2 from the germline V gene are MDHEN and SYDVKM. The CDR3 runs to 14 residues. Trimming removed 7 bases at V and 0 bases at J, with 7 bases between. The CDR3 sequence is CASKASSYNSPLHF. For the CDR3, the DNA is TGTGCCAGCAAAGCGAGCTCCTATAATTCACCCCTCCACTTT.

The chain recombines TRBV5-1 with TRBJ1-6; 8 nucleotides agree with TRBD1. V gave up 0 bases and J gave up 15 bases; unmatched junction bases: 5. The CDR3 spans 13 residues. The germline V gene has CDR1 SGHRS and CDR2 YFSETQ. CDR3 nucleotide sequence: TGCGCCAGCAGCTTGGCGACAGGGGATCTCCTCCACTTT. Its translation: CASSLATGDLLHF.

The rearrangement joins TRBV18 to TRBJ2-7, with D hard to call. The CDR3 has 12 residues. V lost 3 bases, J lost 0 bases, and 3 bases lay in between. Per the germline V gene, CDR1 is KGHSH and CDR2 is LQKENI. The CDR3 sequence is CASSPNSYEQYF. Written as DNA, the CDR3 is TGTGCCAGCTCACCGAACTCCTACGAGCAGTACTTC.

The CDR3 DNA follows: TGTGCCAGCAGTGCAACAGGTCTCTACGAGCAGTACTTC. Translating gives CASSATGLYEQYF. V gene TRBV6-6 combines with J gene TRBJ2-7; D might be TRBD1 (5 bases). Germline values: CDR1 MNHNY, CDR2 SVGAGI (reference sequence). V was cut by 5 bases and J by 3 bases, with 11 bases left in between. The CDR3 has 13 residues.

This chain links TRBV7-2 with TRBJ1-2; 9 positions agree with TRBD1. The junction had 10 bases not matched to a gene; V was cut back by 5 bases and J by 12 bases. The CDR3 runs 13 residues. CDR1 and CDR2 from the germline V gene are SGHTA and FQGNSA. The CDR3 DNA reads TGTGCCAGCAGCGCCGGGACAGGGAGAATGAACACCTTC. Translation: CASSAGTGRMNTF.

CDR3 in amino acids: CATSDGSDGMETQYF. The CDR3 DNA reads as TGTGCCACCAGTGATGGGTCCGACGGGATGGAGACCCAGTACTTC. This sequence joins TRBV24-1 and TRBJ2-5; tentatively, D is TRBD2 (5 bases). Trimming pared 3 bases from V and 5 bases from J, leaving 15 bases between. The CDR3 is made up of 15 amino acids. Germline V lookup: CDR1 KGHDR, CDR2 SFDVKD.

This clone came up a few times. The chain uses TRBV5-4 and TRBJ1-2; 7 bases are shared with TRBD1. Germline lookup yields CDR1 SGHNT and CDR2 YYREEE (reference sequence). The CDR3 extends over 13 amino acids. Trimming cost V 4 bases and J 5 bases; bases outside gene matches: 5. For the CDR3, the DNA is TGTGCCAGCAGCCGGACAGGTCTTTATGGCTACACCTTC. Translating gives CASSRTGLYGYTF.